A selection of T cell receptor beta chains follows, all from one sample in a study of cytomegalovirus exposure and HLA in healthy donors. TCRdb's table, derived via immunoSEQ multiplex PCR, lists solely in-frame clones and lacks some. The data contain about 140,000 clones, around 77% of them singletons. What was sequenced was PBMCs. The receptors derive from a man aged 25-45 years in good health and CMV-seronegative. Each CDR3 is given with its conserved first and last residue. The D gene is left open where the match is weak. Size values are once, few and many counts, or a class for expanded clones, and some rows have none.

j_gene,d_gene,v_gene,abundance,CDR3aa,CDR3nt
TRBJ1-2,.,TRBV28,.,CASSFSLYGYTF,TGTGCCAGCAGTTTCTCCCTCTATGGCTACACCTTC
TRBJ2-1,TRBD2,TRBV9,.,CASSVETGGSYNEQFF,TGTGCCAGCAGCGTAGAGACGGGAGGCTCCTACAATGAGCAGTTCTTC
TRBJ1-2,TRBD1,TRBV11-2,.,CASGTGYGYTF,TGTGCCAGCGGGACAGGGTATGGCTACACCTTC
TRBJ1-2,TRBD1,TRBV6-5,few,CASRNPGQGPYGYTF,TGTGCCAGCAGAAACCCGGGACAGGGTCCCTATGGCTACACCTTC
TRBJ1-3,.,TRBV6-6,.,CASSYLRSNGNTIYF,TGTGCCAGCAGTTACCTAAGGAGTAATGGAAACACCATATATTTT
TRBJ2-7,TRBD1,TRBV6-1,.,CASRTGENYEQYF,TGTGCCAGCAGGACAGGGGAGAACTACGAGCAGTACTTC
TRBJ1-5,.,TRBV4-1,.,CASSQVLVSQPQHF,TGCGCCAGCAGCCAAGTCCTGGTCAGTCAGCCCCAGCATTTT
TRBJ2-2,TRBD2,TRBV7-3,.,CASSVSGSNTGELFF,TGTGCCAGCAGCGTAAGCGGGAGTAACACCGGGGAGCTGTTTTTT
TRBJ2-7,.,TRBV5-5,.,CASSFRDTEQYF,TGTGCCAGCAGCTTCCGGGACACCGAGCAGTACTTC
TRBJ2-3,.,TRBV6-6,.,CASRGGGGSTDTQYF,TGTGCCAGCAGGGGAGGGGGAGGAAGCACAGATACGCAGTATTTT
TRBJ2-2,.,TRBV5-1,few,CASSLQGGTGELFF,TGCGCCAGCAGCTTGCAGGGAGGCACCGGGGAGCTGTTTTTT
TRBJ1-2,.,TRBV4-1,few,CASSGQGLRGYTF,TGCGCCAGCAGCGGGCAGGGGTTGAGGGGCTACACCTTC